These T cell receptor beta chains were read from a single sample in a study of CD8+ T cells in alopecia areata. Profiling relied on immunoSEQ multiplex PCR, and the TCRdb table lists in-frame clones only, not all of them. This sample has under 150,000 clones, with around 62% found just once. Sequenced sample: CD8+ T cells sorted from blood. The receptors originated from a human donor in good health. Each CDR3 is given with its conserved first and last residue. A D gene is named only where the DNA matches it firmly. Size values are once, few and many counts, or a class for expanded clones, and some rows have none.

abundance: NA; v_gene: TRBV7-9; d_gene: NA; j_gene: TRBJ2-5; CDR3nt: TGTGCCAGCAGCTTAGGACAGGAAGTCCAAGAGACCCAGTACTTC; CDR3aa: CASSLGQEVQETQYF
abundance: few; v_gene: TRBV29-1; d_gene: NA; j_gene: TRBJ2-2; CDR3nt: TGCAGCGTTGAAGACGGCCCAGTAAACACCGGGGAGCTGTTTTTT; CDR3aa: CSVEDGPVNTGELFF
abundance: once; v_gene: TRBV20-1; d_gene: NA; j_gene: TRBJ2-7; CDR3nt: TGCAGTGCCCCTCGTGGGTGGGAGCAGTACTTC; CDR3aa: CSAPRGWEQYF
abundance: NA; v_gene: TRBV6-1; d_gene: NA; j_gene: TRBJ2-7; CDR3nt: TGTGCCAGCAGTAGCGCGACAGCCTACGAGCAGTACTTC; CDR3aa: CASSSATAYEQYF
abundance: few; v_gene: TRBV19; d_gene: NA; j_gene: TRBJ2-3; CDR3nt: TGTGCCAGTAGTATTCTTCCCGCTAGCACAGATACGCAGTATTTT; CDR3aa: CASSILPASTDTQYF
abundance: NA; v_gene: TRBV29-1; d_gene: NA; j_gene: TRBJ1-4; CDR3nt: TGCAGCGTTGAAGACGGGGGCCTCTTTTTT; CDR3aa: CSVEDGGLFF
abundance: NA; v_gene: TRBV30; d_gene: NA; j_gene: TRBJ2-5; CDR3nt: TGTGCCTGGAGTACGGGGGAAGAGACCCAGTACTTC; CDR3aa: CAWSTGEETQYF
abundance: few; v_gene: TRBV4-1; d_gene: NA; j_gene: TRBJ2-3; CDR3nt: TGCGCCAGCAGCCAAGATGGACTCCGCGCAGATACGCAGTATTTT; CDR3aa: CASSQDGLRADTQYF
abundance: NA; v_gene: TRBV27; d_gene: NA; j_gene: TRBJ2-5; CDR3nt: TGTGCCAGCACAAAATCGGGGGGCTCGATCCAAGAGACCCAGTACTTC; CDR3aa: CASTKSGGSIQETQYF
abundance: NA; v_gene: TRBV29-1; d_gene: NA; j_gene: TRBJ2-3; CDR3nt: TGCAGCGTTGAAGACGGGACCCTCCTCACAGATACGCAGTATTTT; CDR3aa: CSVEDGTLLTDTQYF
abundance: NA; v_gene: TRBV27; d_gene: TRBD2; j_gene: TRBJ2-7; CDR3nt: TGTGCCAGCAGTCCACCGGGACTAGCGCTCGAGCAGTACTTC; CDR3aa: CASSPPGLALEQYF
abundance: NA; v_gene: TRBV27; d_gene: TRBD1; j_gene: TRBJ1-3; CDR3nt: TGTGCCAGCAGCGCCGGACAGGGAGGGACCATATATTTT; CDR3aa: CASSAGQGGTIYF
abundance: once; v_gene: TRBV30; d_gene: TRBD1; j_gene: TRBJ2-7; CDR3nt: TGTGCCTGTGACCGGGACAGGAATGTTCTGAGCTCCTACGAGCAGTACTTC; CDR3aa: CACDRDRNVLSSYEQYF
abundance: NA; v_gene: TRBV29-1; d_gene: NA; j_gene: TRBJ2-1; CDR3nt: TGCAGCGTTGAAGATCTCCCTTCCTTTTACAATGAGCAGTTCTTC; CDR3aa: CSVEDLPSFYNEQFF
abundance: NA; v_gene: TRBV27; d_gene: NA; j_gene: TRBJ2-3; CDR3nt: TGTGCCAGCAGTGCCCCGGGCTTCACAGATACGCAGTATTTT; CDR3aa: CASSAPGFTDTQYF
abundance: NA; v_gene: TRBV4-2; d_gene: NA; j_gene: TRBJ2-1; CDR3nt: TGTGCCAGCAGCCAAGCCGCTAGCGAGGATGAGCAGTTCTTC; CDR3aa: CASSQAASEDEQFF
abundance: NA; v_gene: TRBV29-1; d_gene: NA; j_gene: TRBJ2-2; CDR3nt: TGCAGCGTTTTGGGCAGGGGACAAACGAACACCGGGGAGCTGTTTTTT; CDR3aa: CSVLGRGQTNTGELFF
abundance: few; v_gene: TRBV5-1; d_gene: NA; j_gene: TRBJ2-2; CDR3nt: TGCGCCAGCATAAGTTCAGGGCTCGGAACCGGGGAGCTGTTTTTT; CDR3aa: CASISSGLGTGELFF
abundance: few; v_gene: TRBV15; d_gene: TRBD1; j_gene: TRBJ1-2; CDR3nt: TGTGCCACCAGCGTATTACCGGGACAGGGACACTACTATGGCTACACCTTC; CDR3aa: CATSVLPGQGHYYGYTF
abundance: NA; v_gene: TRBV6-4; d_gene: NA; j_gene: TRBJ2-6; CDR3nt: TGTGCCAGCAGTGAGGCCCTAGTAGGCTCTGGGGCCAACGTCCTGACTTTC; CDR3aa: CASSEALVGSGANVLTF
abundance: NA; v_gene: TRBV13; d_gene: NA; j_gene: TRBJ2-7; CDR3nt: TGTGCCAGCAGCTTAGGGGGGGACGAGCAGTACTTC; CDR3aa: CASSLGGDEQYF
abundance: NA; v_gene: TRBV5-6; d_gene: NA; j_gene: TRBJ2-7; CDR3nt: TGTGCCAGCAGCTTGGGGGCGCGAAGGTTGTACTTC; CDR3aa: CASSLGARRLYF
abundance: NA; v_gene: TRBV9; d_gene: NA; j_gene: TRBJ1-3; CDR3nt: TGTGCCAGCAGCGTGGAGGGAAGCTCTGGAAACACCATATATTTT; CDR3aa: CASSVEGSSGNTIYF
abundance: NA; v_gene: TRBV4-1; d_gene: NA; j_gene: TRBJ2-7; CDR3nt: TGCGCCAGCAGCCAGGGACCGGGCCGCTCCTACGAGCAGTACTTC; CDR3aa: CASSQGPGRSYEQYF
abundance: NA; v_gene: TRBV6-1; d_gene: TRBD1; j_gene: TRBJ1-1; CDR3nt: TGTGCCAGCAGACGCGGGACAGGGCCAACTGAAGCTTTCTTT; CDR3aa: CASRRGTGPTEAFF